Given below is one TCR beta chain in context. Its matching antigen is unknown. The data stem from a study of T cells in Graves' hyperthyroidism and ophthalmopathy. Study-level points and caveats: Ophthalmopathy, which appeared later, was predicted by the model a median roughly 6.5 months before onset. From stable hyperthyroidism, ophthalmopathy was separated by a 13 V-J model.

V was clipped by 4 bases and J by 6 bases, with 15 bases between them. The CDR3 length is 14 residues. Germline V CDR1 and CDR2: SGHVS, FQNEAQ. Amplification yielded TCR beta CDR3 regions, with RNA transcripts as the source. The TCR CDR3 first-round RT-PCR relied on the HTBI primer set. Using its own MiXCR run on the multiplex PCR reads, TCRdb lists one record per CDR3 protein. The sample holds roughly 500,000 distinct CDR3 sequences, about 43% seen once. This TCR came from an adult woman with Graves' disease, either hyperthyroidism or ophthalmopathy (not recorded which). The J gene is TRBJ1-1, the V gene TRBV7-8; TRBD1 might be the D (5 bases). Sequencing used peripheral blood or thyroid tissue (not recorded which). CDR3 coding DNA: TGTGCCAGCAGCTCCGGGACCCTAGGGGCTGAAGCTTTCTTT. Its protein product is CASSSGTLGAEAFF. Full variable domain (remainder filled in from reference TRBV7-8 and TRBJ1-1): GAGVSQSPRYKVAKRGQDVALRCDPISGHVSLFWYQQALGQGPEFLTYFQNEAQLDKSGLPSDRFFAERPEGSVSTLKIQRTQQEDSAVYLCASSSGTLGAEAFFGQGTRLTVV.